The rows below give T cell receptor beta chains drawn from one sample of a study of blood T cell repertoires in COVID-19. Sequencing used immunoSEQ multiplex PCR; TCRdb keeps in-frame clones, though not all of them. The sample holds some 400,000 clones; roughly 90% are singletons and the top ten take 1.5% to 2%. Sequenced sample: PBMCs or T cells enriched from blood (not recorded which). These receptors were taken from a woman in her 30s who had recovered from COVID-19. The CDR3 runs from the conserved cysteine through the conserved F or W. Each record gives: V gene, clone size, D gene, J gene, CDR3 protein, CDR3 DNA. The D gene is left open where the match is weak. Clone size is stated in some rows and not others, as once, few, many or a class when expanded.

v_call: TRBV7-2; clone_size: -; d_call: -; j_call: TRBJ1-5; cdr3_aa: CASSLGSGNQPQHF; cdr3_nt: TGTGCCAGCAGCTTAGGTTCGGGAAATCAGCCCCAGCATTTT
v_call: TRBV12-3/TRBV12-4; clone_size: -; d_call: -; j_call: TRBJ1-1; cdr3_aa: CASSLNRATEAFF; cdr3_nt: TGTGCCAGCAGCCTCAACAGGGCGACTGAAGCTTTCTTT
v_call: TRBV12-5; clone_size: -; d_call: -; j_call: TRBJ1-6; cdr3_aa: CASALGGYNSPLHF; cdr3_nt: TGTGCTAGTGCCCTCGGCGGCTATAATTCACCCCTCCACTTT
v_call: TRBV24-1; clone_size: -; d_call: TRBD2; j_call: TRBJ2-1; cdr3_aa: CATSIRGSRGEQFF; cdr3_nt: TGTGCCACCAGTATACGCGGGAGTCGCGGTGAGCAGTTCTTC
v_call: TRBV6-2/TRBV6-3; clone_size: few; d_call: -; j_call: TRBJ2-6; cdr3_aa: CASSLTGSGANVLTF; cdr3_nt: TGTGCCAGCAGTCTCACCGGCTCTGGGGCCAACGTCCTGACTTTC
v_call: TRBV7-2; clone_size: -; d_call: -; j_call: TRBJ1-4; cdr3_aa: CASSLGQSKLFF; cdr3_nt: TGTGCCAGCAGCTTAGGACAGTCGAAACTGTTTTTT
v_call: TRBV6-2/TRBV6-3; clone_size: -; d_call: TRBD2; j_call: TRBJ2-2; cdr3_aa: CASSAGWLAVKPFNTGELFF; cdr3_nt: TGTGCCAGCAGCGCAGGATGGCTAGCGGTCAAACCGTTTAACACCGGGGAGCTGTTTTTT
v_call: TRBV30; clone_size: -; d_call: TRBD1; j_call: TRBJ1-1; cdr3_aa: CAWSKGQGARTEAFF; cdr3_nt: TGTGCCTGGAGTAAGGGACAGGGGGCAAGGACTGAAGCTTTCTTT
v_call: TRBV10-3; clone_size: -; d_call: -; j_call: TRBJ2-7; cdr3_aa: CAISESEGWTYEQYF; cdr3_nt: TGTGCCATCAGTGAGTCGGAGGGTTGGACCTACGAGCAGTACTTC
v_call: TRBV11-2; clone_size: -; d_call: TRBD2; j_call: TRBJ2-1; cdr3_aa: CASSSRRTSGGYNEQFF; cdr3_nt: TGTGCCAGCAGCTCCCGCCGGACTAGCGGGGGCTACAATGAGCAGTTCTTC
v_call: TRBV5-4; clone_size: -; d_call: -; j_call: TRBJ1-6; cdr3_aa: CASSLATGSNSPLHF; cdr3_nt: TGTGCCAGCAGCTTGGCTACAGGCTCCAATTCACCCCTCCACTTT
v_call: TRBV7-9; clone_size: -; d_call: -; j_call: TRBJ1-6; cdr3_aa: CASSLVVWNSPLHF; cdr3_nt: TGTGCCAGCAGCTTAGTAGTATGGAATTCACCCCTCCACTTT
v_call: TRBV19; clone_size: -; d_call: TRBD1; j_call: TRBJ1-3; cdr3_aa: CASSIGGQAPRLIF; cdr3_nt: TGTGCCAGTAGTATAGGGGGACAGGCCCCTCGCCTAATCTTT